These 5 T cell receptor beta chains were all obtained from the same sample, sequenced in a study of blood T cells in healthy people across ages (dated by TCRdb to about 2015). Library method: 5' RACE. Instrument on record: Illumina HiSeq 2500. A second PCR of about 7 to 12 cycles was performed with a sample-barcoded 5' primer and a J-beta primer mix. TCRdb redid the processing of the public reads, applying fastp at Q25 and MiXCR, and retained in-frame beta chains. Duplicate CDR3 protein sequences are folded into a single record with the most common DNA and genes. This sample gives hundreds of thousands of distinct CDR3 sequences in total; about 24% of them show up just once. Of the sample, roughly 9% falls within the top ten clones. A further study also used this sample, focusing on T cells of mothers and their children.

Sequenced: blood. Source of these receptors: a boy between 10 and 17 years old in good health.

The V call is TRBV11-1, the J call TRBJ1-2; no definite D call. The CDR3 is 14 amino acids. V was cut by 4 bases and J by 2 bases, with 11 bases left in between. CDR1 and CDR2 from the germline V gene are SGHAT and FQDESV (reference sequence). The DNA of the CDR3 is TGTGCCAGCAGCTCCCCTGGTCGAAACTATGGCTACACCTTC. Its protein product is CASSSPGRNYGYTF.

This clonotype has only a few counts. The rearrangement uses TRBV28 and TRBJ1-1; the D gene is possibly TRBD1 (6 bases). V was shortened by 2 bases and J by 0 bases, with 13 bases between the two germline ends. The CDR3 spans 16 residues. Germline V CDR1 and CDR2: MDHEN, SYDVKM. CDR3 amino acids: CASSLTGTNMNTEAFF. The DNA for the CDR3 is TGTGCCAGCAGTTTAACAGGGACGAACATGAACACTGAAGCTTTCTTT.

Notes on this clonotype: This may arise from a read error, as a much more abundant clone is one base away. The rearrangement joins TRBV15 to TRBJ2-1; a weak D match, TRBD1 (6 bases). Germline V CDR1 and CDR2: LNHNV, YYDKDF (reference sequence). There are 15 residues in the CDR3. V gave up 1 base and J gave up 10 bases, with 17 bases separating them. The CDR3 nucleotides are TGTGCCACCAGCAGAGCCAGGGGTAGCCTGAAAGAGCAGTTCTTC. This gives the protein CATSRARGSLKEQFF.

This clonotype was detected many times. In DNA, the CDR3 is TGTGCCAGCAGCTTAGGACAGGGGGGCCCAGAGACCCAGTACTTC. It encodes CASSLGQGGPETQYF. J is TRBJ2-5 and V is TRBV7-9; 9 bases are shared with TRBD1. Germline V gene lookup returns CDR1 SEHNR and CDR2 FQNEAQ (reference sequence). V trimming: 1 base; J trimming: 4 bases; junction bases outside the gene matches: 4. The CDR3 covers 15 residues.

In this sample, this clonotype turned up a few times. This CDR3 reads CASSINDWNSYEQYF. The CDR3, as DNA: TGTGCCAGCAGCATTAATGACTGGAACTCCTACGAGCAGTACTTC. The genes are TRBV7-9 and TRBJ2-7; D gene ambiguous. V shed 5 bases and J shed 0 bases, with 14 bases lying between them. The germline gives CDR1 SEHNR, CDR2 FQNEAQ (reference sequence). This CDR3 is built from 15 residues.